The rows below give T cell receptor beta chains drawn from one sample of a study of naive and memory T cell subsets. TCRdb passed the UMI-ligation and nested PCR reads through MiXCR, listing each CDR3 protein once. This sample has 150,000 or so distinct CDR3 sequences, with more than 15% found just once. The sequenced sample was naive CD4+ T cells from blood. These receptors all come from a human donor in good health. CDR3s include the opening cysteine and the closing phenylalanine or tryptophan. D genes are given only for firm matches. Clone sizes are given selectively: once, few, many, or a class where the clone is expanded.

V	J	size	D	DNA	CDR3
TRBV29-1	TRBJ2-5	few	NA	TGCAGCGTTGTCTTCGTAGGTCGGGGGACGGAGACCCAGTACTTC	CSVVFVGRGTETQYF
TRBV6-1	TRBJ2-4	NA	TRBD2	TGTGCCAGCAGTGAAGCGGGGGAGCGGGAGGTGGCCAAAAACATTCAGTACTTC	CASSEAGEREVAKNIQYF
TRBV6-9	TRBJ1-4	NA	NA	TGTGCCAGCAGCCGGGGGACACAACTTAATGAAAAACTGTTTTTT	CASSRGTQLNEKLFF
TRBV7-2	TRBJ2-5	few	NA	TGTGCCAGCAGCTTACGGGGGGCAGCAAGCTCTCAAGAGACCCAGTACTTC	CASSLRGAASSQETQYF
TRBV20-1	TRBJ1-5	NA	NA	TGCAGTGCTAAGAGCTGGGGTCGTAATCAGCCCCAGCATTTT	CSAKSWGRNQPQHF
TRBV5-4	TRBJ2-5	NA	NA	TGTGCCAGCAGCCCTAATCCGACTAGGGGGGCTCAAGAGACCCAGTACTTC	CASSPNPTRGAQETQYF
TRBV4-3	TRBJ2-3	NA	NA	TGCGCCAGCAGCCCGAACGGGGGGCTTGGGACAGATACGCAGTATTTT	CASSPNGGLGTDTQYF
TRBV29-1	TRBJ1-2	many	NA	TGCAGCGTTGGTGCCAGCGTCTATGGCTACACCTTC	CSVGASVYGYTF
TRBV12-3/TRBV12-4	TRBJ1-2	NA	NA	TGTGCCAGCAGTTTTCGGCAGGGCGATGGCTACACCTTC	CASSFRQGDGYTF
TRBV11-2	TRBJ2-1	NA	TRBD2	TGTGCCAGCTTTCTGGCGGGAGGTGGAAATGAGCAGTTCTTC	CASFLAGGGNEQFF
TRBV28	TRBJ2-3	few	TRBD2	TGTGCCAGCAGTGTAGCGACTAGCAGCACAGATACGCAGTATTTT	CASSVATSSTDTQYF
TRBV19	TRBJ1-1	NA	NA	TGTGCCAGTAGTATTAGGGGTATGAACACTGAAGCTTTCTTT	CASSIRGMNTEAFF
TRBV29-1	TRBJ2-7	few	NA	TGCAGCGTTGGATTCTACTACGAGCAGTACTTC	CSVGFYYEQYF
TRBV20-1	TRBJ2-5	many	NA	TGCAGTGCTAGTGACTTGTCGACAGAGACCCAGTACTTC	CSASDLSTETQYF
TRBV20-1	TRBJ2-1	few	TRBD2	TGCAGTGCTAGAGATCTCGGGGCGGGAGGGTTGAACACTGGCTCCTACAATGAGCAGTTCTTC	CSARDLGAGGLNTGSYNEQFF
TRBV20-1	TRBJ2-7	NA	NA	TGCAGTGCTAGAGATTTGCTGAGACGGGACACGAGCTCCTACGAGCAGTACTTC	CSARDLLRRDTSSYEQYF
TRBV4-2	TRBJ2-3	few	TRBD2	TGTGCCAGCAGCCCGGGACTAGCGGGGGGGACTAGCACAGATACGCAGTATTTT	CASSPGLAGGTSTDTQYF
TRBV15	TRBJ2-7	few	TRBD1	TGTGCCACCAGCAGAGTAGGGGACAGGGCCTACGAGCAGTACTTC	CATSRVGDRAYEQYF
TRBV5-1	TRBJ1-2	few	TRBD1	TGCGCCAGCAGCAGACAGGGAGGAAATGGCTACACCTTC	CASSRQGGNGYTF
TRBV5-1	TRBJ1-5	NA	NA	TGCGCCAGCAGCTTGGGCACCTTGGGCAGCAATCAGCCCCAGCATTTT	CASSLGTLGSNQPQHF
TRBV2	TRBJ2-1	many	NA	TGTGCCAGCAGTGAAGCGAGCGGGCCGAGGTACAATGAGCAGTTCTTC	CASSEASGPRYNEQFF
TRBV9	TRBJ2-1	NA	NA	TGTGCCAGCAGCGTACAGGGGTTGAGCTCCTACAATGAGCAGTTCTTC	CASSVQGLSSYNEQFF
TRBV20-1	TRBJ1-1	few	NA	TGCAGTGCGCGCGGGAACACTGAAGCTTTCTTT	CSARGNTEAFF
TRBV6-1	TRBJ2-2	NA	TRBD1	TGTGCCAGCAAATTGGGACAGGGGATTCCCGGGGAGCTGTTTTTT	CASKLGQGIPGELFF
TRBV5-1	TRBJ2-3	NA	TRBD2	TGCGCCAGCAGCTTGAGCAGCGGGATCACAGATACGCAGTATTTT	CASSLSSGITDTQYF
TRBV29-1	TRBJ1-1	NA	NA	TGCAGCGTTGGGAGAGACACGGGCACTGAAGCTTTCTTT	CSVGRDTGTEAFF
TRBV12-3/TRBV12-4	TRBJ2-1	NA	TRBD2	TGTGCCAGCAGTTTCTTACTAGCGGGAAACTACAATGAGCAGTTCTTC	CASSFLLAGNYNEQFF
TRBV10-3	TRBJ2-3	NA	NA	TGTGCCATCAGTGAAGAGGCAGGGGAGGGTACAGATACGCAGTATTTT	CAISEEAGEGTDTQYF
TRBV28	TRBJ1-2	NA	NA	TGTGCCAGCAGTAAGCGCCTGACCGGGGACTATGGCTACACCTTC	CASSKRLTGDYGYTF
TRBV19	TRBJ1-5	NA	NA	TGTGCCAGTACCCGACAGTCCAATCAGCCCCAGCATTTT	CASTRQSNQPQHF
TRBV10-1	TRBJ2-2	NA	NA	TGCGCCAGCACCGGCGCGAACACCGGGGAGCTGTTTTTT	CASTGANTGELFF
TRBV27	TRBJ2-5	NA	NA	TGTGCCAGCAACCCTTACTACAAGTCGGAACAAGAGACCCAGTACTTC	CASNPYYKSEQETQYF
TRBV28	TRBJ2-7	few	NA	TGTGCCAGTTCACGAGGGAGCTACGAGCAGTACTTC	CASSRGSYEQYF
TRBV7-9	TRBJ2-7	few	NA	TGTGCCAGCAGCTTAGATGCTATCTCGTTCTACGAGCAGTACTTC	CASSLDAISFYEQYF
TRBV28	TRBJ2-2	few	NA	TGTGCCAGCACCCTTGACTATCCCGGGGAGCTGTTTTTT	CASTLDYPGELFF
TRBV9	TRBJ2-7	few	NA	TGTGCCAGCAGCGTAACAGGGACGGTCAGCTCCTACGAGCAGTACTTC	CASSVTGTVSSYEQYF
TRBV29-1	TRBJ2-3	NA	TRBD1	TGCAGCGTGAAAAGGACAGGCACTAGCACAGATACGCAGTATTTT	CSVKRTGTSTDTQYF
TRBV7-2	TRBJ2-4	few	TRBD2	TGTGCCAGCAGCCCGAGGACTAGCGGGGGACTAGCCAAAAACATTCAGTACTTC	CASSPRTSGGLAKNIQYF
TRBV4-1	TRBJ2-3	few	NA	TGCGCCAGCCGCCAACTAGCTCTCCCCGCAGATACGCAGTATTTT	CASRQLALPADTQYF
TRBV6-2/TRBV6-3	TRBJ2-3	few	NA	TGTGCCAGCAGTGTGAGGGCAGATACGCAGTATTTT	CASSVRADTQYF
TRBV28	TRBJ2-2	once	TRBD1	TGTGCCAGCAGCCTGAATCCCGGGACAGACTTCACCGGGGAGCTGTTTTTT	CASSLNPGTDFTGELFF
TRBV28	TRBJ1-2	NA	TRBD1	TGTGCTTGTAGGGACAGGGCTAACTATGGCTACACCTTC	CACRDRANYGYTF
TRBV7-9	TRBJ1-4	few	TRBD1	TGTGCCAGCAGCTCTGACAGGGCAGGCGAAAAACTGTTTTTT	CASSSDRAGEKLFF
TRBV29-1	TRBJ2-7	few	NA	TGCAGCGTTGTGGACGGCTCCTACGAGCAGTACTTC	CSVVDGSYEQYF
TRBV7-2	TRBJ2-7	NA	TRBD2	TGTGCCAGCAGCTCTAGCGGGAGGGGGCCCTACGAGCAGTACTTC	CASSSSGRGPYEQYF
TRBV6-6	TRBJ1-3	few	NA	TGTGCCAGCAGTTACCTGAGCAGGGGAGGTGGAAACACCATATATTTT	CASSYLSRGGGNTIYF
TRBV2	TRBJ2-7	few	NA	TGTGCCAGCAGTGAAAAGTCTATAGGGTCGGTAGAGCAGTACTTC	CASSEKSIGSVEQYF
TRBV5-1	TRBJ1-1	NA	NA	TGCGCCGGCAGTCTTGGGGCAGGACTTAAGGTGAACACTGAAGCTTTCTTT	CAGSLGAGLKVNTEAFF
TRBV19	TRBJ2-3	NA	TRBD2	TGTGCCAGTAGTATAGACCTCCCGCGCGGGAGGGTGTCAGATACGCAGTATTTT	CASSIDLPRGRVSDTQYF
TRBV19	TRBJ1-4	NA	NA	TGTGCCAGTAGTATACGACAGTATGAAAAACTGTTTTTT	CASSIRQYEKLFF
TRBV6-2/TRBV6-3	TRBJ1-1	NA	NA	TGTGCCAGCAGCCCTATGGCCGGGGCAGCGACTGAAGCTTTCTTT	CASSPMAGAATEAFF
TRBV4-1	TRBJ2-7	NA	NA	TGCGCCAGCAGCCAAGGGGATAGGCAGAACTCCTACGAGCAGTACTTC	CASSQGDRQNSYEQYF
TRBV20-1	TRBJ2-5	NA	NA	TGCAGTGGGAGAGACTCCAATGGGGGGGAGACCCAGTACTTC	CSGRDSNGGETQYF
TRBV15	TRBJ2-3	NA	TRBD2	TGTGCCACCAGCATCCGTCGGACTAGCGGGGGCACAGATACGCAGTATTTT	CATSIRRTSGGTDTQYF
TRBV7-9	TRBJ2-1	NA	NA	TGTGCCAGCAGCTTAGATGGGTCTCTTGCGGCAACGGGACAAACCTACAATGAGCAGTTCTTC	CASSLDGSLAATGQTYNEQFF